One sample yielded the 15 T cell receptor beta chains listed below, sequenced in a study of shared clonotypes between healthy human individuals. Sequenced by immunoSEQ multiplex PCR; TCRdb stores in-frame clones only, minus some. The table shows fewer than 1.4 million clones, with about four fifths occurring only once. Input material: memory CD4+ T cells from PBMCs. Stated subset: CD45RA-negative fraction. These receptor sequences come from a man between 18 and 29 years old in good health. Some clones in this sample may be carry-over from other donors' samples.

The genes are TRBV5-5 and TRBJ2-3, with D tentatively TRBD1 (6 bases). Germline CDR1 is SGHKS and CDR2 is YYEKEE (reference sequence). The CDR3 is made up of 16 amino acids. The ends were cut back, 2 bases at V and 4 bases at J, with 17 bases in the middle. CDR3 amino acids: CASSFIQGPPSDTQYF. The CDR3 DNA follows: TGTGCCAGCAGCTTTATCCAGGGGCCCCCATCAGATACGCAGTATTTT.

The V call is TRBV5-1, the J call TRBJ2-1; possible D gene TRBD2, 6 bases. The V and J ends lost 3 bases and 12 bases respectively, with 25 bases between them. Germline CDR1 is SGHRS and CDR2 is YFSETQ. This CDR3 spans 16 amino acids. The CDR3 DNA follows: TGCGCCAGCAGCTATGCCCCCTCAGGGACGGGGGATCCGCAGTTCTTC. It encodes CASSYAPSGTGDPQFF.

The chain is built from TRBV18 and TRBJ2-3; possible D gene TRBD1, 5 bases. CDR3 length equals 14 residues. V was trimmed by 1 base and J by 4 bases, leaving 9 bases between them. Germline V gene lookup returns CDR1 KGHSH and CDR2 LQKENI. The CDR3 DNA is TGTGCCAGCTCACCACGACAGACCGCAGATACGCAGTATTTT. Its translation is CASSPRQTADTQYF.

The gene calls are TRBV5-6 and TRBJ2-5, with 13 nucleotides matching TRBD2. Germline CDR1 and CDR2: SGHDT and YYEEEE. J was trimmed by 5 bases and V by 1 base; bases with no gene match: 8. CDR3 length: 17 amino acids. Written as DNA, the CDR3 is TGTGCCAGCAGCTTGCGAAGGACTAGCGGGAGTTTGGAGACCCAGTACTTC. Translated, it gives CASSLRRTSGSLETQYF.

The V call is TRBV9, the J call TRBJ1-3; D remains unclear. Germline V gives CDR1 SGDLS, CDR2 YYNGEE. V lost 4 bases and J lost 7, with 18 bases in between. The CDR3 extends over 15 amino acids. The CDR3 loop reads CASSPHLGSPNTIYF. For the CDR3, the DNA is TGTGCCAGCAGCCCCCATTTGGGGTCCCCCAACACCATATATTTT.

The CDR3 DNA reads as TGTGCCAGCAGCTTAAGGACCCCCGGGGATACGCAGTATTTT. This translates into CASSLRTPGDTQYF. V and J are TRBV7-9 and TRBJ2-3; D remains unclear. The V gene lost 2 bases and the J gene lost 6 bases, with 12 bases spanning the gap. The germline gives CDR1 SEHNR, CDR2 FQNEAQ (reference sequence). The CDR3 consists of 14 residues.

The J gene is TRBJ2-7, the V gene TRBV6-5; 7 bases map to TRBD2. CDR3 length: 15 residues. The junction had 8 bases not matched to a gene; V was cut back by 5 bases and J by 1 base. Germline lookup yields CDR1 MNHEY and CDR2 SVGAGI. CDR3 residues: CASSQVAGVSYEQYF. Written as DNA, the CDR3 is TGTGCCAGCAGTCAGGTGGCGGGAGTATCCTACGAGCAGTACTTC.

The chain is built from TRBV6-5 and TRBJ1-5; tentatively, D is TRBD1 (6 bases). Germline V lookup: CDR1 MNHEY, CDR2 SVGAGI. This CDR3 comprises 15 residues. Trimming shortened V by 5 bases and J by 7 bases, and 18 bases separated the two germline ends. The CDR3 loop reads CASSPNRVAGQPQHF. The CDR3, as DNA: TGTGCCAGCAGTCCCAACAGGGTGGCGGGCCAGCCCCAGCATTTT.

J is TRBJ2-7 and V is TRBV5-1, with a weak D call TRBD1 (5 bases). Trimming cost V 0 bases and J 3 bases, with 13 bases left between them. This CDR3 region has 15 residues. The V gene's germline CDR1 is SGHRS and CDR2 YFSETQ. The CDR3 DNA reads as TGCGCCAGCAGCTTGGGGGTGGCAGGGTACTACGAGCAGTACTTC. It translates to CASSLGVAGYYEQYF.

This CDR3 is CASSIRASLTYEQYF. The CDR3 coding sequence is TGTGCCAGCTCAATAAGGGCCTCTCTTACCTACGAGCAGTACTTC. The chain couples TRBV7-2 to TRBJ2-7; D uncertain. The ends were cut back, 8 bases at V and 2 bases at J, with 19 bases in the middle. Per the germline V gene, CDR1 is SGHTA and CDR2 is FQGNSA. This CDR3 comprises 15 residues. The full variable domain, with the rest looked up from reference TRBV7-2 and TRBJ2-7, is GAGVSQSPSNKVTEKGKDVELRCDPISGHTALYWYRQSLGQGLEFLIYFQGNSAPDKSGLPSDRFSAERTGGSVSTLTIQRTQQEDSAVYLCASSIRASLTYEQYFGPGTRLTVT.

The chain combines TRBV6-6 with TRBJ2-1; no definite D call. V lost 5 bases and J 3 bases, leaving 11 bases between the germline ends. Per germline, CDR1 MNHNY and CDR2 SVGAGI (reference sequence). The CDR3 is 14 amino acids. CDR3 sequence reads: CASSGSRSYNEQFF. As DNA, the CDR3 is TGTGCCAGCAGTGGGTCTAGGAGCTACAATGAGCAGTTCTTC.

The chain employs TRBV7-9 and TRBJ1-1; maybe TRBD1 (5 bases). The germline CDR1 and CDR2 sequences are SEHNR and FQNEAQ (reference sequence). This CDR3 has 13 amino acids. Trimming cost V 2 bases and J 6 bases, with 10 bases left between them. CDR3 amino acids: CASSLQGFAEAFF. In DNA, the CDR3 is TGTGCCAGCAGCTTACAGGGATTCGCTGAAGCTTTCTTT. The full variable domain, its missing parts supplied by reference TRBV7-9 and TRBJ1-1, is DTGVSQNPRHKITKRGQNVTFRCDPISEHNRLYWYRQTLGQGPEFLTYFQNEAQLEKSRLLSDRFSAERPKGSFSTLEIQRTEQGDSAMYLCASSLQGFAEAFFGQGTRLTVV.

This clone has more than one count but fewer than ten. The chain joins TRBV16 to TRBJ1-5; D ambiguous. Germline V gene sequence: CDR1 KGHSY, CDR2 FQNENV. There are 13 residues in the CDR3. V gave up 2 bases and J gave up 0 bases, with 2 bases separating them. The chain's CDR3 is CASSQGSNQPQHF. CDR3 bases: TGTGCCAGCAGCCAAGGTAGCAATCAGCCCCAGCATTTT. The variable domain in full, completed from reference TRBV16 and TRBJ1-5, reads GEEVAQTPKHLVRGEGQKAKLYCAPIKGHSYVFWYQQVLKNEFKFLISFQNENVFDETGMPKERFSAKCLPNSPCSLEIQATKLEDSAVYFCASSQGSNQPQHFGDGTRLSIL.

This clone appeared a single time. The chain has TRBV7-2 and TRBJ2-1; D unclear. This CDR3 has 16 residues. Trimming took off 5 bases at V and 4 bases at J, with 18 bases between the two ends. Germline loops: CDR1 SGHTA, CDR2 FQGNSA. The CDR3 protein is CASSHYLQTPYNEQFF. The CDR3 DNA reads as TGTGCCAGCAGCCACTATCTCCAAACCCCGTACAATGAGCAGTTCTTC.

The gene calls are TRBV5-1 and TRBJ1-1; D possibly corresponds to TRBD1 (5 bases). Trimming removed 1 base from V and 7 bases from J, with 20 bases in between. The CDR3 is 16 residues long. Germline V gives CDR1 SGHRS, CDR2 YFSETQ. As DNA, the CDR3 is TGCGCCAGCAGCTTGCAGCCAGGGAATTCTTTCATTGAAGCTTTCTTT. Its translation is CASSLQPGNSFIEAFF.